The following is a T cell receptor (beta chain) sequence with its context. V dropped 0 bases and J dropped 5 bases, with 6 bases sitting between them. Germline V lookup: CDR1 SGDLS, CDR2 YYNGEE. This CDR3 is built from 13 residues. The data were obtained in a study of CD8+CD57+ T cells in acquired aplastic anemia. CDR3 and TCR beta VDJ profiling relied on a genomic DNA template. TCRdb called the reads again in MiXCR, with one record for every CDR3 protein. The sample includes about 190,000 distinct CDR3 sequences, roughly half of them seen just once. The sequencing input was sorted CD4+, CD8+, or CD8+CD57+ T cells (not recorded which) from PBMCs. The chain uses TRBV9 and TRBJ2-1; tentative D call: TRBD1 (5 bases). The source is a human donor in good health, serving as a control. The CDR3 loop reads CASSVDRNNEQFF. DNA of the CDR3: TGTGCCAGCAGCGTAGACAGGAACAATGAGCAGTTCTTC.